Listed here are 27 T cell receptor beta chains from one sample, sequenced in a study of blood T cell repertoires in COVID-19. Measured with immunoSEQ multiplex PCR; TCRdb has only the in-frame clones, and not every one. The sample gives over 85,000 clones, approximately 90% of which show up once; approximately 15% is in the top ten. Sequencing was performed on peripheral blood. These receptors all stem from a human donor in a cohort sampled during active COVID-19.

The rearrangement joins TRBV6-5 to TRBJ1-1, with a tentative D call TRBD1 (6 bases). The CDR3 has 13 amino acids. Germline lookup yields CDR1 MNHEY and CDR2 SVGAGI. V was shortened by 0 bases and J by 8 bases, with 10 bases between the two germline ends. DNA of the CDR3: TGTGCCAGCAGTTACTCCGGGGGGCCAGAAGCTTTCTTT. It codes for CASSYSGGPEAFF.

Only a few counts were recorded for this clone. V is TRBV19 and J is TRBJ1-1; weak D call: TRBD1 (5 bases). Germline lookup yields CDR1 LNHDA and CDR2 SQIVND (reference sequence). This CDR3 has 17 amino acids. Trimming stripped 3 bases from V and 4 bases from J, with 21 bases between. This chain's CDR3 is CASSIPPRPAGPTEAFF. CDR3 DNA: TGTGCCAGTAGTATCCCACCCCGGCCAGCAGGGCCCACTGAAGCTTTCTTT.

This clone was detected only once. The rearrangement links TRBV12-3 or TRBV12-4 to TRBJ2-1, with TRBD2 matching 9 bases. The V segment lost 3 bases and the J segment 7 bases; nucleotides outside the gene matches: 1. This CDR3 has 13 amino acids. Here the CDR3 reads CASSLRGGNEQFF. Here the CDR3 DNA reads TGTGCCAGCAGTTTGCGGGGGGGGAATGAGCAGTTCTTC.

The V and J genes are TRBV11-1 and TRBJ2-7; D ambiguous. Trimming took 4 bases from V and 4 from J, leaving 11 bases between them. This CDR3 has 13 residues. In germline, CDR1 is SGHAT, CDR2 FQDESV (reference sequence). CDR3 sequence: CASSSASGYEQYF. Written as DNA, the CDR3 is TGTGCCAGCAGCTCCGCCTCCGGGTACGAGCAGTACTTC.

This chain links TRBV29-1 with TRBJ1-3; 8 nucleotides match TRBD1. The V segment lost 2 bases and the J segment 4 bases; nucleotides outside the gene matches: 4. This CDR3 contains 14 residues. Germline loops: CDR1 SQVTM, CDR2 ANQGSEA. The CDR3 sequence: CSVERQGAGNTIYF. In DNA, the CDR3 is TGCAGCGTTGAACGGCAGGGGGCCGGAAACACCATATATTTT.

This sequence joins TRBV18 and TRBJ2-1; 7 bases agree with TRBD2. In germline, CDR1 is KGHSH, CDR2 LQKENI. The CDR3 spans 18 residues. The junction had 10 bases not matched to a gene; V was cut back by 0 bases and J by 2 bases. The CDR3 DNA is TGTGCCAGCTCACCACCGGAGGAAAGCGGGGCCCCCTACAATGAGCAGTTCTTC. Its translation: CASSPPEESGAPYNEQFF.

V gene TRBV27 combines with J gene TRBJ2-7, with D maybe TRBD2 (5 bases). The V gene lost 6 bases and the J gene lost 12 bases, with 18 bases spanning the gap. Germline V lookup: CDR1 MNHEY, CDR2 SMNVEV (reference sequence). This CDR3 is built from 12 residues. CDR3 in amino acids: CASSRTGRPLYF. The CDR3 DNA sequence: TGTGCCAGCAGCCGGACTGGGCGCCCACTGTACTTC.

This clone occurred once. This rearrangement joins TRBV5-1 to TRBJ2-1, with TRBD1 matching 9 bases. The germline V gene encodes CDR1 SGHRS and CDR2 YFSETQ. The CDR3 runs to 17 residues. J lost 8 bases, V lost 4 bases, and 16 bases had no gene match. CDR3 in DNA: TGCGCCAGCAGCCCGCTCGGACCGGGACAGGGCGCTCATGAGCAGTTCTTC. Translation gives CASSPLGPGQGAHEQFF.

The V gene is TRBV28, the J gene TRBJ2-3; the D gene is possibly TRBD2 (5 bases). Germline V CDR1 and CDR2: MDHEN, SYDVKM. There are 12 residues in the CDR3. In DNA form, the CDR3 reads TGTGGAGTAAATCCGGGCGGGGATACGCAGTATTTT. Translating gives CGVNPGGDTQYF. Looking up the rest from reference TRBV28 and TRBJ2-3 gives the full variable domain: DVKVTQSSRYLVKRTGEKVFLECVQDMDHENMFWYRQDPGLGLRLIYFSYDVKMKEKGDIPEGYSVSREKKERFSLILESASTNQTSMYLCGVNPGGDTQYFGPGTRLTVL.

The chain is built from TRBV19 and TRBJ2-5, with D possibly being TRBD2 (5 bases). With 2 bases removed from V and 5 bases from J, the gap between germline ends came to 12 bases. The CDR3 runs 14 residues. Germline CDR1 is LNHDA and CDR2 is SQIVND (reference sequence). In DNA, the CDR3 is TGTGCCAGTAGTATACCAACTAGTTGGGAGACCCAGTACTTC. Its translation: CASSIPTSWETQYF.

The CDR3, as DNA: TGTGCCAGCAGCTGGGCTGCTCTACCGAACACTGAAGCTTTCTTT. It is translated as CASSWAALPNTEAFF. V and J are TRBV11-2 and TRBJ1-1; D remains ambiguous. This CDR3 is built from 15 residues. V shed 4 bases and J shed 1 base, with 13 bases lying between them. Germline-derived CDR1 and CDR2 are SGHAT and FQNNGV.

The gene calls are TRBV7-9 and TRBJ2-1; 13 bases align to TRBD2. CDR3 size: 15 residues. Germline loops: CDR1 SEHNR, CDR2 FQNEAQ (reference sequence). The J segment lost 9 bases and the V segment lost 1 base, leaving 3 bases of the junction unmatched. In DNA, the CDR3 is TGTGCCAGCAGCTTAGAACTAGCGGGAGGGCCTGAGCAGTTCTTC. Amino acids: CASSLELAGGPEQFF.

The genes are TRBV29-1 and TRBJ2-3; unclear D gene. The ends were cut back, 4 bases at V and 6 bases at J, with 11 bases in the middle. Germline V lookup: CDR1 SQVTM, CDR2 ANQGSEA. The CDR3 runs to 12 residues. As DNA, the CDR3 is TGCAGCGTTGCCATAGATTTCGATACGCAGTATTTT. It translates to CSVAIDFDTQYF.

CDR3 sequence: CASSQETASEAFF. CDR3 DNA sequence: TGCGCCAGCAGCCAAGAAACAGCCTCTGAAGCTTTCTTT. J is TRBJ1-1 and V is TRBV4-1; D is undetermined. The germline V gene has CDR1 MGHRA and CDR2 YSYEKL. The CDR3 extends over 13 amino acids. Trimming shortened V by 0 bases and J by 6 bases, and 8 bases separated the two germline ends.

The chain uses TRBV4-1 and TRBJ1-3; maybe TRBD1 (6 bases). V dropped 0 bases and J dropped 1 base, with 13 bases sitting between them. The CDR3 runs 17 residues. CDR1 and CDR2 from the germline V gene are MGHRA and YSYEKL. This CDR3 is CASSQDFPGVSGNTIYF. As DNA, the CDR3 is TGCGCCAGCAGCCAAGATTTCCCAGGGGTATCTGGAAACACCATATATTTT.

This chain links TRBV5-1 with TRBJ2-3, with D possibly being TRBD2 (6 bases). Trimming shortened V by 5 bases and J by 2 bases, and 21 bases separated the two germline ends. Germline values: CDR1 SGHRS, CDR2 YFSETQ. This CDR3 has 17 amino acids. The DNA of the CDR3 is TGCGCCAGCAGTCCCTTGTGGCTAGCGAGAGACACAGATACGCAGTATTTT. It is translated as CASSPLWLARDTDTQYF.

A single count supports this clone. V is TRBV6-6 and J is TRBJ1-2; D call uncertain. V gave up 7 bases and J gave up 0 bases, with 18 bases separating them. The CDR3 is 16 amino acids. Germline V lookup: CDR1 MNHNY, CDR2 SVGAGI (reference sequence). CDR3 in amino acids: CASKPTPGNPNYGYTF. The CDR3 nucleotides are TGTGCCAGCAAACCCACCCCGGGGAACCCTAACTATGGCTACACCTTC.

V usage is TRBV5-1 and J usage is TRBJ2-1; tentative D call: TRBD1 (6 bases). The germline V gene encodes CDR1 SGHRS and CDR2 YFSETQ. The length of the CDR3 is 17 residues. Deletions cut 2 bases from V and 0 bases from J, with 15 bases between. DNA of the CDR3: TGCGCCAGCAGCTTTATCGGGACACAAAGCTCCTACAATGAGCAGTTCTTC. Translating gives CASSFIGTQSSYNEQFF.

The CDR3 sequence is CASSRTGGTDTQYF. CDR3 nucleotides: TGTGCCAGCAGCCGGACAGGGGGCACAGATACGCAGTATTTT. The rearrangement links TRBV7-3 to TRBJ2-3, with TRBD1 matching over 9 bases. The germline CDR1 and CDR2 sequences are SGHTA and FQGTGA. Trimming took 5 bases from V and 1 from J; bases not matched to a gene: 1. There are 14 residues in the CDR3.

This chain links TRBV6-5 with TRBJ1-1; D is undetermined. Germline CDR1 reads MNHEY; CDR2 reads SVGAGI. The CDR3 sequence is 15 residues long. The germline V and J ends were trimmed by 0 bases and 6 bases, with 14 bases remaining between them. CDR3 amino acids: CASSYSRNPRAEAFF. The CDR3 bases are TGTGCCAGCAGTTACTCGAGGAACCCGAGGGCTGAAGCTTTCTTT.

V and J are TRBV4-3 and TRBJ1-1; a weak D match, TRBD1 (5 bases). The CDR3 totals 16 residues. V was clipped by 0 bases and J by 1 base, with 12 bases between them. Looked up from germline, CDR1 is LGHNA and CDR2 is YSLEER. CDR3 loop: CASSQDSGFGNTEAFF. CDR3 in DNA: TGCGCCAGCAGCCAAGATTCAGGGTTTGGGAACACTGAAGCTTTCTTT.

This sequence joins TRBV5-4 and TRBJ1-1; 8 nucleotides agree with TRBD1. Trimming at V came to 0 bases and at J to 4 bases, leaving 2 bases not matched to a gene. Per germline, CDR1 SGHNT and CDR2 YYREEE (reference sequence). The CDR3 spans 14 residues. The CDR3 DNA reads TGTGCCAGCAGCTTGGACAGGGGGTCCACTGAAGCTTTCTTT. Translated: CASSLDRGSTEAFF.

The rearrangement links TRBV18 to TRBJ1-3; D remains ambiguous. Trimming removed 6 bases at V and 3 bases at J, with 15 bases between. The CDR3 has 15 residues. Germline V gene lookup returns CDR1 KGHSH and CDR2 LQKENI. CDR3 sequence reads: CASSTKPGDGNTIYF. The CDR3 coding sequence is TGTGCCAGCTCTACCAAGCCCGGGGATGGAAACACCATATATTTT.

CDR3 amino acids: CASSLVGTGNEKLFF. Written as DNA, the CDR3 is TGTGCCAGCAGCTTAGTGGGGACAGGGAATGAAAAACTGTTTTTT. The J gene is TRBJ1-4, the V gene TRBV7-9, with 9 bases identical to TRBD1. Germline CDR1 SEHNR, CDR2 FQNEAQ (reference sequence). After removal of 1 base from V and 5 bases from J, the junction contained 2 bases not matched to a gene. The CDR3 spans 15 residues.

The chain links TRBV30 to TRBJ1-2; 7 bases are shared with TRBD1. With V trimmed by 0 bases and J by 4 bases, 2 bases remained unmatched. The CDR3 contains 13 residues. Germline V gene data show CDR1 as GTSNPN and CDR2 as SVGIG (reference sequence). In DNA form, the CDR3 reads TGTGCCTGGAGTGTGGCAGGGGGCTATGGCTACACCTTC. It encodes CAWSVAGGYGYTF.

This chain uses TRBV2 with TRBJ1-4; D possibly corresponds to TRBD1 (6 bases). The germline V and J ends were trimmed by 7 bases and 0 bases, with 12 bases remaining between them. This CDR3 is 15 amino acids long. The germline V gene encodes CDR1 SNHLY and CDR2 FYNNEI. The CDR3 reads CASTREGATNEKLFF. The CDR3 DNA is TGTGCCAGCACCAGGGAGGGGGCAACTAATGAAAAACTGTTTTTT.

The CDR3 here is CASSGTGTGGLFVSPGELFF. CDR3 sequence (DNA): TGTGCCAGCAGCGGGACCGGGACAGGGGGCCTTTTTGTGTCCCCCGGGGAGCTGTTTTTT. The genes are TRBV7-8 and TRBJ2-2, with 12 bases aligning to TRBD1. V was pared by 5 bases and J by 6 bases, with 19 bases of the junction left unmatched. CDR3 length: 20 amino acids. Germline CDR1 and CDR2: SGHVS and FQNEAQ.